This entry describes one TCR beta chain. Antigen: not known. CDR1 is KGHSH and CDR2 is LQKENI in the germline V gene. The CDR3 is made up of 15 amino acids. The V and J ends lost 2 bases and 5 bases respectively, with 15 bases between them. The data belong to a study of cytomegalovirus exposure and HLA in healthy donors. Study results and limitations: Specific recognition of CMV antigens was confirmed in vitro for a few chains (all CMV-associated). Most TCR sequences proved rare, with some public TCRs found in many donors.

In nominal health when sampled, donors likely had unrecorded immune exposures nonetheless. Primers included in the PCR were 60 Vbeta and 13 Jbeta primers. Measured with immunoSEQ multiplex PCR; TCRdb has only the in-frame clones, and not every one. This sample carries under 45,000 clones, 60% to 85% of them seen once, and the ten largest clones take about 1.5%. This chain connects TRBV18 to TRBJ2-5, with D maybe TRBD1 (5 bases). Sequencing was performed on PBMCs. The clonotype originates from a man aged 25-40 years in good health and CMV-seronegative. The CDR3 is CASSPDVAGWETQYF. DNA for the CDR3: TGTGCCAGCTCACCAGATGTCGCAGGGTGGGAGACCCAGTACTTC.